This T cell receptor beta chain was retrieved from a study of glioma-infiltrating T cells. Study-level results: A blood CDR3 motif signature was depleted in highly divergent patients.

This clonotype was found a few times. The antigen remains unidentified. The iRepertoire nested amplicon-rescue multiplex PCR amplified TCR alpha and beta CDR3s from RNA. TCRdb ran MiXCR on the multiplex PCR reads and lists one entry per CDR3 protein. Altogether around 390,000 distinct CDR3 sequences are present, roughly two fifths being singletons, with the ten largest covering about 12%. Germline V gene sequence: CDR1 DFQATT, CDR2 SNEGSKA (reference sequence). The CDR3 extends over 18 amino acids. Trimming took 0 bases from V and 0 from J; bases not matched to a gene: 7. Input material: glioma tissue, nonneoplastic brain tissue, or PBMCs (not recorded which). The sequence came from a human donor with low-grade glioma or glioblastoma, undergoing nonglioma brain surgery, or in good health (not recorded which). This chain uses TRBV20-1 with TRBJ2-1, with TRBD2 identical over 11 bases. The CDR3 sequence is CSARDGTSGPHSYNEQFF. CDR3 DNA: TGCAGTGCTAGAGACGGGACTAGCGGACCTCACTCCTACAATGAGCAGTTCTTC.